The T cell receptor (beta chain) under discussion was sequenced for a study of T-cell reconstitution after alpha-beta-depleted transplantation in children (dated by TCRdb to between 2015 and 2016). At the level of the whole study: Using TCR repertoire profiling, the study followed T-cell immune reconstitution in a quantitative way in children after TCRalphabeta/CD19-depleted allogeneic hematopoietic cell transplantation.

The investigation overall reported the following: In some patients, the high TCRbeta diversity seen at day 60 was put down to recipient T cells and intrathymic progenitors that had survived conditioning. The frequencies of hyperexpanded clones fell over the following months, and after one year, T-cell counts and TCRbeta diversity were mostly attributed to newly produced T cells. About two months after transplant, the apparently early recovery of alphabetaT-cell counts reportedly depended on just several hundred clones that had expanded rapidly and came from non-depleted graft cells.

The germline V end is reduced by 3 bases and the J end by 4 bases; junction bases left unmatched: 9. Counted from cysteine to phenylalanine, this CDR3 has 15 amino acids. CDR3 DNA only is kept here, 45 bases in frame from base 1. The sample's treatment or condition, from its label and the paper: allogeneic hematopoietic cell transplantation with graft depleted of TCRalphabeta T cells and CD19 B cells. The transplant recipients were children given TCRalphabeta/CD19-depleted allogeneic hematopoietic cell grafts. Of note for this clonotype: It has no known antigen specificity. Per-base qualities were not stored, and no clone one base away is much larger.

Library preparation was by PCR. The sample was run on an Illumina HiSeq 2500. Molecular barcoding was employed in the preparation of TCR libraries, with unique molecular identifiers being used to normalize TCRbeta repertoire quantification. In-frame beta chains were kept once TCRdb had trimmed the public reads at Q25 with fastp and called clones with MiXCR. Rows are unified per CDR3 protein, each entry keeping the most common DNA and genes. Recorded for this sample are a few hundred thousand distinct CDR3 sequences; 25% to 30% of them occurred a single time. About 35% of the sample is in the top ten clones.

The material sequenced was PBMCs, taken before TCRalphabeta/CD19-depleted stem cell transplant. This receptor was obtained from a boy younger than two with Wiskott-Aldrich syndrome, due to receive a stem cell transplant. The chain is encoded by TRBV12-3 or TRBV12-4 joined to TRBJ2-7; 7 central bases correspond to TRBD1. The bases are TGTGCCAGCAGTTTTTCGGGACAGCATGGGTACGAGCAGTACTTC. Translated, it gives CASSFSGQHGYEQYF.